The present T cell receptor beta chain was sequenced within a study of radiotherapy plus CTLA-4 blockade in lung cancer. This table comes from immunoSEQ multiplex PCR, and its TCRdb copy is limited to in-frame clones, with some not included. The sample shows approximately 46,000 clones, roughly 85% of them seen only once. The sample consisted of peripheral blood, taken from a patient treated with radiotherapy plus ipilimumab. The sequence derives from a human donor with non-small cell lung cancer whose response to radiotherapy plus ipilimumab could not be evaluated.

The CDR3 protein is CASGGGGSTYEQYF. In DNA, the CDR3 is TGTGCCAGCGGGGGGGGCGGGAGCACCTACGAGCAGTACTTC. The chain recombines TRBV2 with TRBJ2-7; possible D gene TRBD2, 7 bases. Trimming stripped 8 bases from V and 2 bases from J, with 16 bases between. This CDR3 region has 14 residues. The germline V gene has CDR1 SNHLY and CDR2 FYNNEI.